This TCR beta chain was profiled in a study of metastatic and nonmetastatic thyroid tumors. Background on the study: Malignant thyroid and benign thyroid patients provided blood and tumor or nodule tissue whose repertoires were compared.

CDR3 length: 15 residues. V dropped 3 bases and J dropped 4 bases, with 16 bases sitting between them. Per germline, CDR1 SEHNR and CDR2 FQNEAQ (reference sequence). Per the study methods: A papillary thyroid cancer distant-metastasis classifier was built from CDR3 differences across clinicopathological groups. TCRdb re-called the PCR reads through MiXCR. TCRdb, rather than the study authors, made the V and J calls. The data show 45,000 or so clones, approximately 4.1% seen once. This clone appeared a few times. Its antigen remains unidentified. Study findings and constraints: According to reports, the diversity of TCR beta was significantly higher in malignant thyroid tumors than in benign nodules, and this held in both blood and tumor samples.

Prior to thyroid surgery, none of the patients had received any treatment. This clonotype was sampled from a female donor with papillary thyroid cancer or a benign thyroid nodule (not recorded which). Some clones in this sample may be carry-over from other donors' samples. This rearrangement joins TRBV7-9 to TRBJ2-7; D uncertain. Sequenced material: blood. The CDR3 region has the DNA TGTGCCAGCAGCTTGGCGGTTGCTTCTGGTTACGAGCAGTACTTC. It yields the protein CASSLAVASGYEQYF.